The TCR beta chain under discussion was sequenced for a study of Ad26.COV2.S vaccination and SARS-CoV-2 variants. In the study overall: Donor participated within the Ad26.COV2.S arm of the COV1001 trial. Intramuscularly, Ad26.COV2.S was given either once or twice, 56 days apart.

Treatment denoted: around 19 received Ad26.COV2.S at low or high dose, single or two shots; about 5 received placebo; per-sample allocation not given. Samples were taken on day 63 after the first vaccine or placebo injection. At a Boston site, the person donating was an adult of 18-55 years. The CDR3 runs to 14 residues. CDR1 SGHNT and CDR2 YYREEE come from the germline V gene (reference sequence). V was pared by 4 bases and J by 3 bases, with 13 bases between. As for this clone: Its antigen is unknown.

TCRdb keeps only in-frame clones here, not all; method: immunoSEQ multiplex PCR. Of some 290,000 clones in the sample, about 85% were seen once. Study results and limitations: The placebo group had lower spike-specific TCR breadth than the vaccine recipients did.

This TCR was sampled from a person between 18 and 60 years old who received the Ad26.COV2.S COVID-19 vaccine or a placebo. The chain employs TRBV5-4 and TRBJ1-2, with D unclear. Sequenced material: peripheral blood, taken in a trial of Ad26.COV2.S vaccine versus placebo. The CDR3 is CASSPTGDHYGYTF. The CDR3, as DNA: TGTGCCAGCAGCCCCACGGGAGATCACTATGGCTACACCTTC. The entire variable domain, with the rest obtained from reference TRBV5-4 and TRBJ1-2, is as follows: ETGVTQSPTHLIKTRGQQVTLRCSSQSGHNTVSWYQQALGQGPQFIFQYYREEENGRGNFPPRFSGLQFPNYSSELNVNALELDDSALYLCASSPTGDHYGYTFGSGTRLTVV.